Sequencing of this T cell receptor beta chain was carried out in a study of OX40 agonist ivuxolimab in advanced cancers. Overall study: The study gave patients intravenous ivuxolimab at 0.01 to 10 mg/kg every 2 weeks. The group had a mean age of roughly 56 years, ranged from 23 to 79, and was 82.7% male.

Findings and limits, study-wide: Mean expanded clone counts were higher in CD8+ than CD4+ T cells.

Sequencing used immunoSEQ multiplex PCR; TCRdb keeps in-frame clones, though not all of them. The sample lists 42,000 or so clones, approximately 90% occurring once. The CDR3 sequence is 13 residues long. V lost 0 bases to trimming and J lost 4 bases, with 7 bases between them. Germline loops: CDR1 SGDLS, CDR2 YYNGEE. Comments on this clone: What it binds is unknown.

The chain employs TRBV9 and TRBJ1-2, with D uncertain. The receptor was derived from an adult with an advanced solid tumor such as melanoma, head and neck, liver or kidney cancer. The sequencing here drew on CD4+ or CD8+ T cells sorted from blood, taken in a trial of the OX40 agonist ivuxolimab. This CDR3 is CASSVGEGYGYTF. The DNA of the CDR3 is TGTGCCAGCAGCGTAGGAGAAGGCTATGGCTACACCTTC.